Below are 17 T cell receptor beta chains sequenced from a single sample in a study of blood T cell repertoires in COVID-19. The repertoire was sequenced with immunoSEQ multiplex PCR; TCRdb's copy has only in-frame clones and lacks some. The sample shows roughly 250,000 clones, 80% to 85% of them seen only once. Input material: peripheral blood. The receptors were sampled from a woman aged 60-75 years with active or convalescent COVID-19.

Regarding this clone: Other DNA sequences in this sample translate to the same CDR3. The CDR3 region is CASSPDRGRTEAFF. The CDR3 DNA reads as TGTGCCAGCAGTCCAGACAGGGGGCGGACTGAAGCTTTCTTT. V and J are TRBV27 and TRBJ1-1, with 10 bases lining up with TRBD1. This CDR3 region has 14 residues. Trimming took 5 bases from V and 5 from J; bases not matched to a gene: 5. Germline V gene data show CDR1 as MNHEY and CDR2 as SMNVEV (reference sequence).

This chain links TRBV27 with TRBJ2-5; possibly TRBD2 for D (7 bases). The CDR3 sequence is 15 residues long. Trimming took 2 bases from V and 2 from J, leaving 12 bases between them. Per the germline V gene, CDR1 is MNHEY and CDR2 is SMNVEV (reference sequence). The CDR3 spells CASSLAGARQETQYF. CDR3 in DNA: TGTGCCAGCAGTTTAGCGGGGGCTCGACAAGAGACCCAGTACTTC.

This chain uses TRBV18 with TRBJ1-4, with TRBD1 matching 8 bases. The CDR3 has 14 amino acids. J lost 13 bases, V lost 0 bases, and 7 bases had no gene match. Germline V gene data show CDR1 as KGHSH and CDR2 as LQKENI. The chain's CDR3 is CASSPPGTGGRLFF. CDR3 coding DNA: TGTGCCAGCTCACCACCCGGGACAGGTGGACGACTGTTTTTT.

The chain carries TRBV7-9 and TRBJ1-2, with TRBD1 matching over 7 bases. Germline V lookup: CDR1 SEHNR, CDR2 FQNEAQ (reference sequence). The CDR3 loop spans 15 amino acids. The trim removed 5 bases at V and 7 bases at J, leaving 13 bases unmatched. In nucleotides, the CDR3 is TGTGCCAGCAGCCCTTTGGGCAGGGGGATTGGTGGCTACACCTTC. This codes for CASSPLGRGIGGYTF.

This chain links TRBV5-4 with TRBJ1-1; D is undetermined. With 0 bases removed from V and 4 bases from J, the gap between germline ends came to 13 bases. The germline gives CDR1 SGHNT, CDR2 YYREEE (reference sequence). There are 15 residues in the CDR3. CDR3 amino acids: CASSLGGAGGTEAFF. The CDR3 DNA follows: TGTGCCAGCAGCTTGGGGGGAGCCGGCGGCACTGAAGCTTTCTTT. The whole variable domain, filled in from reference TRBV5-4 and TRBJ1-1, reads ETGVTQSPTHLIKTRGQQVTLRCSSQSGHNTVSWYQQALGQGPQFIFQYYREEENGRGNFPPRFSGLQFPNYSSELNVNALELDDSALYLCASSLGGAGGTEAFFGQGTRLTVV.

The V call is TRBV5-6, the J call TRBJ2-1, with TRBD1 identical over 7 bases. This CDR3 has 16 residues. V trimming: 3 bases; J trimming: 5 bases; junction bases outside the gene matches: 11. Looked up from germline, CDR1 is SGHDT and CDR2 is YYEEEE. Written as DNA, the CDR3 is TGTGCCAGCAGCTCAGGGTTGGGGACAGCCAACAATGAGCAGTTCTTC. It specifies CASSSGLGTANNEQFF.

The chain combines TRBV7-9 with TRBJ2-3; possible D gene TRBD2, 5 bases. V gave up 6 bases and J gave up 2 bases, with 12 bases separating them. The germline CDR1 and CDR2 sequences are SEHNR and FQNEAQ (reference sequence). CDR3 size: 14 residues. CDR3 sequence reads: CASSPSGTTDTQYF. DNA of the CDR3: TGTGCCAGCAGTCCCAGCGGAACCACAGATACGCAGTATTTT.

This chain uses TRBV28 with TRBJ1-2; D is uncertain. Germline loops: CDR1 MDHEN, CDR2 SYDVKM. V was cut by 5 bases and J by 5 bases, with 9 bases left in between. This CDR3 has 12 residues. CDR3 DNA: TGTGCCAGCAGTCCAGGCGATTATGGCTACACCTTC. Translating it yields CASSPGDYGYTF.

The V and J genes are TRBV19 and TRBJ2-3; the match to TRBD2 covers 7 bases. The CDR3 runs to 15 residues. Per the germline V gene, CDR1 is LNHDA and CDR2 is SQIVND (reference sequence). J was trimmed by 2 bases and V by 3 bases; bases with no gene match: 5. CDR3 nucleotides: TGTGCCAGTAGTATGAGGCTAGCGGACACAGATACGCAGTATTTT. It codes for CASSMRLADTDTQYF. Together with reference TRBV19 and TRBJ2-3, the CDR3 gives the full variable domain: DGGITQSPKYLFRKEGQNVTLSCEQNLNHDAMYWYRQDPGQGLRLIYYSQIVNDFQKGDIAEGYSVSREKKESFPLTVTSAQKNPTAFYLCASSMRLADTDTQYFGPGTRLTVL.

The V and J genes are TRBV7-3 and TRBJ2-5; tentative D call: TRBD1 (6 bases). The CDR3 is made up of 13 amino acids. CDR1 is SGHTA, CDR2 FQGTGA, per germline. V was clipped by 1 base and J by 4 bases, with 7 bases between them. The CDR3 sequence: CASSLRGGETQYF. For the CDR3, the DNA is TGTGCCAGCAGCTTAAGAGGGGGAGAGACCCAGTACTTC.

The chain links TRBV19 to TRBJ1-4, with no clear D. Per germline, CDR1 LNHDA and CDR2 SQIVND (reference sequence). The CDR3 is made up of 14 amino acids. The V gene lost 6 bases and the J gene lost 0 bases, with 8 bases spanning the gap. The chain's CDR3 is CASSHSPTNEKLFF. The CDR3 bases are TGTGCCAGTAGCCACAGTCCAACTAATGAAAAACTGTTTTTT.

This rearrangement joins TRBV30 to TRBJ1-5; 7 bases fit TRBD1. Germline V gives CDR1 GTSNPN, CDR2 SVGIG (reference sequence). V dropped 1 base and J dropped 2; count of bases not matched to a gene: 5. The CDR3 totals 15 residues. CDR3 loop: CAWSGGTVGNQPQHF. DNA for the CDR3: TGTGCCTGGAGTGGGGGGACAGTAGGCAATCAGCCCCAGCATTTT. Together with reference TRBV30 and TRBJ1-5, the CDR3 gives the full variable domain: SQTIHQWPATLVQPVGSPLSLECTVEGTSNPNLYWYRQAAGRGLQLLFYSVGIGQISSEVPQNLSASRPQDRQFILSSKKLLLSDSGFYLCAWSGGTVGNQPQHFGDGTRLSIL.

V gene TRBV19 combines with J gene TRBJ2-3; TRBD2 aligns across 7 bases. CDR1 is LNHDA, CDR2 SQIVND, per germline (reference sequence). The V segment lost 3 bases and the J segment 0 bases; nucleotides outside the gene matches: 12. The CDR3 is 18 amino acids. CDR3: CASSIASSGVLSTDTQYF. The CDR3 DNA is TGTGCCAGTAGTATCGCTTCTAGCGGTGTGCTTAGCACAGATACGCAGTATTTT.

This clone turned up a few times. In nucleotides, the CDR3 is TGTGCCAGCAGCTTCGGGGACGAGCAGTACTTC. Translating gives CASSFGDEQYF. The chain employs TRBV7-2 and TRBJ2-7, with D perhaps TRBD2 (5 bases). This CDR3 is 11 amino acids long. CDR1 and CDR2 from the germline V gene are SGHTA and FQGNSA. V lost 3 bases, J lost 5 bases, and 5 bases lay in between.

The chain carries TRBV15 and TRBJ1-5; D unclear. Germline loops: CDR1 LNHNV, CDR2 YYDKDF (reference sequence). Trimming left V 1 base short and J 5 bases short, with 6 bases between. The CDR3 runs 13 residues. DNA for the CDR3: TGTGCCACCAGCAGAGTCCCCGATCAGCCCCAGCATTTT. This translates into CATSRVPDQPQHF.

This clone was recorded once. The chain couples TRBV5-1 to TRBJ2-1; the match to TRBD1 covers 7 bases. After removal of 2 bases from V and 4 bases from J, the junction contained 6 bases not matched to a gene. Germline CDR1 reads SGHRS; CDR2 reads YFSETQ. The CDR3 is 15 residues long. This CDR3 reads CASSFEGASYNEQFF. The CDR3 DNA reads TGCGCCAGCAGCTTCGAGGGGGCATCTTACAATGAGCAGTTCTTC.

V usage is TRBV3-1 (or the pseudogene TRBV3-2) and J usage is TRBJ2-3; 7 nucleotides match TRBD2. After removal of 2 bases from V and 3 bases from J, the junction contained 14 bases not matched to a gene. There are 18 residues in the CDR3. The V gene's germline CDR1 is LGHDT and CDR2 YNNKEL (reference sequence). The CDR3 nucleotides read TGTGCCAGCAGCCAAAAATGGGGGGGGACCCTGGGGACAGATACGCAGTATTTT. Its translation is CASSQKWGGTLGTDTQYF.